The clone carrying this T cell receptor (beta chain) was found many times. Investigators prepared the TCR beta libraries by applying iRepertoire HTBI primers and Arm-PCR of CDR3 regions. Original analysis: Across all samples, approximately 68 TRBV segments and around 14 TRBJ segments were identified. MiXCR was run by TCRdb on the multiplex PCR reads, yielding one entry per CDR3 protein. Here the V and J calls rest on TCRdb's processing, not on the authors' analysis. This sample has a few hundred thousand distinct CDR3 sequences, with 20% found just once. V was trimmed by 3 bases and J by 5 bases, leaving 16 bases between them. The length of the CDR3 is 15 residues. Germline loops: CDR1 SGHTA, CDR2 FQGNSA. The entry originates in a study of regulatory T cells in long-lasting Graves disease. Overall study context: Antithyroid drug exposure in newly diagnosed Graves' patients had lasted under 3 months.

Noted time point: newly diagnosed GD, antithyroid drugs for less than 3 months. Researchers made the TCR library from RNA that was extracted from PBMCs. EDTA tubes received about 8.2 milliliters of drawn peripheral blood. The genes are TRBV7-2 and TRBJ1-1; the D gene is possibly TRBD1 (5 bases). The sequenced sample was peripheral blood mononuclear cells (PBMCs), obtained at new diagnosis, from a patient treated with antithyroid drugs. This TCR was sampled from a female donor with Graves disease. CDR3 loop: CASSLSGTRGTEAFF. The CDR3 nucleotides are TGTGCCAGCAGCTTGTCCGGGACTCGGGGTACTGAAGCTTTCTTT. Combining the CDR3 with reference TRBV7-2 and TRBJ1-1 gives the whole variable domain GAGVSQSPSNKVTEKGKDVELRCDPISGHTALYWYRQSLGQGLEFLIYFQGNSAPDKSGLPSDRFSAERTGGSVSTLTIQRTQQEDSAVYLCASSLSGTRGTEAFFGQGTRLTVV.